The present T cell receptor beta chain was sequenced within a study of identical twins. Via MiXCR, TCRdb re-called the 5' RACE reads, giving one row per CDR3 protein. The profile covers 350,000 or so distinct CDR3 sequences, with around an eighth appearing a single time and 7.2% taken by the ten largest. This clonotype has just a few counts. This sample also appeared in a second study, on yellow fever vaccine responses in identical twins.

This clonotype was sampled from a woman aged 18 to 35 in good health. Sequencing input: CD8+ T cells sorted from blood.

The CDR3: CASSFPTGGPNIQYF. Written as DNA, the CDR3 is TGTGCCAGCAGTTTCCCAACCGGGGGCCCAAACATTCAGTACTTC. V usage is TRBV28 and J usage is TRBJ2-4; D possibly uses TRBD1 or TRBD2 (6 bases each). Germline CDR1 MDHEN, CDR2 SYDVKM. The V end lost 3 bases, the J end lost 6 bases, and 15 bases lay between the germline ends. The CDR3 extends over 15 amino acids.